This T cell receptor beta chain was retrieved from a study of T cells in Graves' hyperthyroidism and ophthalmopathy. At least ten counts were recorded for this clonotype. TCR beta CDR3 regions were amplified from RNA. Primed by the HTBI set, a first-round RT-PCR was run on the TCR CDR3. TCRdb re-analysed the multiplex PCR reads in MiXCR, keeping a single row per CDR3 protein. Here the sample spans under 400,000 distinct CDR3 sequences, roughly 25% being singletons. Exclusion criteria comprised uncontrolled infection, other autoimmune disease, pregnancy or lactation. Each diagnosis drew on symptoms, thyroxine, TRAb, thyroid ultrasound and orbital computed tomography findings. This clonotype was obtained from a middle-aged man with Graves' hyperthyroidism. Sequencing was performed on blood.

CDR3 nucleotides: TGTGCCAGCAGCTTAACGAAACAGGGGACGCAGTATTTT. Its translation: CASSLTKQGTQYF. This chain connects TRBV7-3 to TRBJ2-3; TRBD1 matches at 7 bases. This CDR3 contains 13 residues. Germline CDR1 and CDR2: SGHTA and FQGTGA. The V segment lost 0 bases and the J segment 9 bases; nucleotides outside the gene matches: 3.